The entry that follows covers one T cell receptor beta chain sequence. The data derive from a study of CD8 T cells in Susac syndrome. TCR beta from blood CD8+ and CD4+ T cells was sequenced. Control patients had untreated stable or active relapsing-remitting multiple sclerosis by revised McDonald criteria. Bulk CD8+ and CD4+ cells came from magnetic negative isolation; CD8+ TEMRA by FACS. Germline values: CDR1 SEHNR, CDR2 FQNEAQ (reference sequence). The CDR3 totals 15 residues. After removal of 5 bases from V and 2 bases from J, the junction contained 8 bases not matched to a gene. An input of roughly 0.45 to 1 ug of RNA was subjected to reverse transcription using random hexamers. Amplification of TCR beta CDR3 spanned 54 Vbeta and 13 Jbeta via immunoSEQ multiplex PCR. MiXCR, applied by TCRdb to the immunoSEQ multiplex PCR reads, yields one record per CDR3 protein. The sample contains around 200,000 distinct CDR3 sequences, about 94% of which appear only once.

The rearrangement links TRBV7-9 to TRBJ1-1; 7 bases agree with TRBD1. The source material was CD4+ T cells from PBMCs. This TCR was sampled from a human donor with multiple sclerosis. The CDR3 DNA reads TGTGCCAGCAGCCCCCAAACAGGGGTTAACACTGAAGCTTTCTTT. Protein: CASSPQTGVNTEAFF.